The T cell receptor beta chain described here comes from a study of shared clonotypes between healthy human individuals. Study context: Each donor's CD8 memory used one plate, CD8 naive two, each CD4 subset three. Notes on the study in general: Rarefaction showed sorted-subset sequencing was incomplete despite large depth. Non-shared clonotypes had lower generation probabilities than clonotypes shared by all four sorted-subset donors. Larger estimated richness was generally seen in naive subsets than in memory subsets.

TCRdb keeps only in-frame clones here, not all; method: immunoSEQ multiplex PCR. In the table there are roughly 2.1 million clones, about 92% of which are singletons. On this clone: Its target is not known.

V was cut by 7 bases and J by 4 bases, with 16 bases left in between. The CDR3 contains 14 residues. Germline-derived CDR1 and CDR2 are LNHDA and SQIVND (reference sequence). Terminally differentiated effector memory CD45RA+ cells were excluded from the naive CD8 cells, which were CD45RO-negative and positively selected for CCR7. The chain couples TRBV19 to TRBJ1-2; maybe TRBD1 (5 bases). The material sequenced was naive CD8+ T cells from PBMCs. The receptor's source is a man aged 18 to 35 in good health. Some clones in this sample may be carry-over from other donors' samples. As DNA, the CDR3 is TGTGCCAGTACCCCGCGCAGGGCGGTCTATGGCTACACCTTC. Its protein product is CASTPRRAVYGYTF.